Listed here are 27 T cell receptor beta chains from one sample, sequenced in a study of T cells in Graves' hyperthyroidism and ophthalmopathy. Researchers amplified the TCR beta CDR3 regions from RNA transcripts. HTBI primers were employed in a first-round RT-PCR of the TCR CDR3. TCRdb called the multiplex PCR reads again in MiXCR, with one record for every CDR3 protein. The sample has about 340,000 distinct CDR3 sequences; 21% are singletons. The material sequenced was blood. These TCRs come from a woman aged 45 to 65 with Graves' hyperthyroidism.

V usage is TRBV2 and J usage is TRBJ2-1; D is ambiguous. The germline V and J ends were trimmed by 4 bases and 3 bases, with 4 bases remaining between them. This CDR3 spans 12 amino acids. Germline CDR1 reads SNHLY; CDR2 reads FYNNEI. The CDR3 sequence is CASSGVYNEQFF. CDR3 nucleotides: TGTGCCAGCAGTGGGGTCTACAATGAGCAGTTCTTC.

In its sample, this clonotype was seen many times. This rearrangement joins TRBV6-1 to TRBJ1-6, with 8 bases fitting TRBD1. V was pared by 5 bases and J by 8 bases, with 5 bases of the junction left unmatched. Germline V gene sequence: CDR1 MNHNS, CDR2 SASEGT. The CDR3 covers 14 residues. CDR3 coding DNA: TGTGCCAGCAGTCGACAGGGGATAGATTCACCCCTCCACTTT. It translates to CASSRQGIDSPLHF.

This clonotype was detected many times. The chain combines TRBV18 with TRBJ1-5; tentative D call: TRBD1 (6 bases). Looked up from germline, CDR1 is KGHSH and CDR2 is LQKENI. The CDR3 totals 15 residues. Trimming removed 4 bases from V and 3 bases from J, with 13 bases in between. CDR3 residues: CASSQETGPNQPQHF. As DNA, the CDR3 is TGTGCCAGCTCACAGGAAACAGGGCCCAATCAGCCCCAGCATTTT.

At least ten counts were recorded for this clonotype. J is TRBJ1-2 and V is TRBV10-3, with D unclear. The CDR3 is 13 amino acids. CDR1 is ENHRY, CDR2 SYGVKD, per germline. Trimming left V 3 bases short and J 4 bases short, with 9 bases between. The CDR3 sequence is CAISDQTVYGYTF. The CDR3 DNA reads as TGTGCCATCAGTGACCAAACAGTCTATGGCTACACCTTC.

The table lists this clonotype with many counts. V and J are TRBV5-1 and TRBJ2-1; 11 nucleotides line up with TRBD2. This CDR3 has 16 amino acids. CDR1 is SGHRS, CDR2 YFSETQ, per germline. Trimming cost V 4 bases and J 3 bases; bases outside gene matches: 6. DNA for the CDR3: TGCGCCAGCAGCACCGAAACTAGCGGGAGCTACAATGAGCAGTTCTTC. The encoded protein is CASSTETSGSYNEQFF.

This clonotype was seen a few times. The chain carries TRBV18 and TRBJ1-1; D is unresolved. Trimming pared 3 bases from V and 4 bases from J, leaving 12 bases between. In germline, CDR1 is KGHSH, CDR2 LQKENI. This CDR3 contains 14 residues. The CDR3 sequence: CASSPQERSTEAFF. The CDR3 coding sequence is TGTGCCAGCTCACCGCAGGAAAGAAGCACTGAAGCTTTCTTT.

The table lists this clonotype with a few counts. The chain joins TRBV7-2 to TRBJ2-1, with 10 bases matching TRBD2. J lost 3 bases, V lost 1 base, and 6 bases had no gene match. This CDR3 has 17 residues. Per the germline V gene, CDR1 is SGHTA and CDR2 is FQGNSA. The CDR3 spells CASSLEGLAGGYNEQFF. The CDR3 DNA follows: TGTGCCAGCAGCTTAGAAGGTTTAGCGGGGGGCTACAATGAGCAGTTCTTC.

The table lists this clonotype with a few counts. The V call is TRBV10-1, the J call TRBJ1-1; no firm D call. The length of the CDR3 is 13 residues. Trimming pared 0 bases from V and 1 base from J, leaving 3 bases between. The germline V gene encodes CDR1 WNHNN and CDR2 SYGVQD (reference sequence). The CDR3 region has the DNA TGCGCCAGCAGTGAGTCGAGGAACACTGAAGCTTTCTTT. Translation: CASSESRNTEAFF.

This chain joins TRBV5-1 and TRBJ2-7; 7 positions agree with TRBD1. The CDR3 loop spans 16 amino acids. Germline values: CDR1 SGHRS, CDR2 YFSETQ. V dropped 0 bases and J dropped 2; count of bases not matched to a gene: 8. In nucleotides, the CDR3 is TGCGCCAGCAGCTTGGGGGGTTCAGGGACAGCCTACGAGCAGTACTTC. This sequence encodes CASSLGGSGTAYEQYF.

This clonotype was found many times. The chain uses TRBV20-1 and TRBJ2-1, with D unclear. CDR1 is DFQATT and CDR2 is SNEGSKA in the germline V gene (reference sequence). V was shortened by 1 base and J by 10 bases, with 8 bases between the two germline ends. This CDR3 is built from 11 residues. The CDR3 DNA follows: TGCAGTGCTAGAGCCCAACTAGAGCAGTTCTTC. This encodes CSARAQLEQFF.

At least ten counts were recorded for this clonotype. V and J are TRBV7-2 and TRBJ2-5; 8 nucleotides match TRBD1. Germline values: CDR1 SGHTA, CDR2 FQGNSA. After removal of 5 bases from V and 4 bases from J, the junction contained 6 bases not matched to a gene. This CDR3 is built from 14 residues. The CDR3 reads CASSNRQGRETQYF. The CDR3 nucleotides read TGTGCCAGCAGCAACCGACAGGGGCGAGAGACCCAGTACTTC.

This clonotype occurred a few times. V and J are TRBV4-1 and TRBJ1-3; the D gene is possibly TRBD1 (5 bases). Trimming took off 4 bases at V and 1 base at J, with 14 bases between the two ends. Per the germline V gene, CDR1 is MGHRA and CDR2 is YSYEKL. This CDR3 comprises 16 residues. The CDR3 loop reads CASSPMTGRSGNTIYF. CDR3 DNA: TGCGCCAGCAGCCCTATGACGGGACGGTCTGGAAACACCATATATTTT.

The V gene is TRBV5-4, the J gene TRBJ2-5; D remains ambiguous. V lost 4 bases and J lost 0, with 10 bases in between. This CDR3 comprises 14 residues. Per germline, CDR1 SGHNT and CDR2 YYREEE (reference sequence). CDR3 bases: TGTGCCAGCAGCCCGACCGCGAACCAAGAGACCCAGTACTTC. This gives the protein CASSPTANQETQYF.

The chain recombines TRBV6-1 with TRBJ2-1, with 16 bases matching TRBD2. CDR3 length equals 17 residues. With V trimmed by 6 bases and J by 9 bases, 11 bases remained unmatched. CDR1 and CDR2 (germline): MNHNS, SASEGT. CDR3 sequence reads: CASRDSGLAGGQGEQFF. CDR3 DNA: TGTGCCAGCAGAGATTCGGGACTAGCGGGGGGGCAGGGTGAGCAGTTCTTC.

Concerning this clonotype: Just one base apart from a much larger clone, this may be a read error. The V gene is TRBV11-2, the J gene TRBJ2-5; D is possibly TRBD1 or TRBD2 (7 bases each). Per germline, CDR1 SGHAT and CDR2 FQNNGV. V dropped 1 base and J dropped 5 bases, with 14 bases sitting between them. This CDR3 spans 15 amino acids. CDR3 amino acids: CASSLAAGGGETQYF. CDR3 in DNA: TGTGCCAGCAGCTTAGCCGCAGGGGGGGGGGAGACCCAGTACTTC.

This clonotype has just a few counts. The chain employs TRBV7-9 and TRBJ2-3; 9 nucleotides align to TRBD1. The CDR3 is made up of 15 amino acids. The germline V gene encodes CDR1 SEHNR and CDR2 FQNEAQ (reference sequence). Losses at the gene ends were 5 bases for V and 5 bases for J; bases not matched to a gene: 8. This chain's CDR3 is CASSQGTGRGDTQYF. The DNA for the CDR3 is TGTGCCAGCAGCCAAGGGACAGGGAGGGGAGATACGCAGTATTTT.

This clonotype came up a few times. The chain carries TRBV10-3 and TRBJ2-1; 13 bases align to TRBD2. V shed 7 bases and J 8 bases; nucleotides not matched to a gene: 5. The CDR3 spans 14 residues. Germline V CDR1 and CDR2: ENHRY, SYGVKD. The CDR3 loop reads CAIMKTSGGDEQFF. As DNA, the CDR3 is TGTGCCATCATGAAAACTAGCGGGGGGGATGAGCAGTTCTTC.

The chain links TRBV20-1 to TRBJ2-3; 9 nucleotides align to TRBD2. The CDR3 loop spans 17 amino acids. Germline V gene sequence: CDR1 DFQATT, CDR2 SNEGSKA (reference sequence). Trimming cost V 0 bases and J 0 bases; bases outside gene matches: 7. CDR3 in amino acids: CSARDRASGISTDTQYF. The DNA for the CDR3 is TGCAGTGCTAGAGATCGCGCTAGCGGGATTAGCACAGATACGCAGTATTTT.

This clonotype was observed at least ten times. This chain joins TRBV6-2 or TRBV6-3 and TRBJ2-5; TRBD2 might be the D (6 bases). Per the germline V gene, CDR1 is MNHEY and CDR2 is SVGEGT. V lost 2 bases, J lost 7 bases, and 20 bases lay in between. The CDR3 is made up of 16 amino acids. CDR3 loop: CASSYRRGRGHGTQYF. The CDR3 DNA is TGTGCCAGCAGTTACAGGCGGGGACGCGGACACGGGACCCAGTACTTC.

This clonotype has more than one count but fewer than ten. The chain is built from TRBV28 and TRBJ1-2; D call uncertain. Germline values: CDR1 MDHEN, CDR2 SYDVKM. The CDR3 length is 13 residues. V was trimmed by 4 bases and J by 4 bases, leaving 10 bases between them. The CDR3 bases are TGTGCCAGCAGTTCCAGTTTCGGCTATGGCTACACCTTC. Translated: CASSSSFGYGYTF.

This clonotype was picked up many times. The chain uses TRBV3-1 and TRBJ1-1; D may be TRBD1 (5 bases). CDR1 and CDR2 from the germline V gene are LGHDT and YNNKEL (reference sequence). The CDR3 is made up of 17 amino acids. Trimming took off 4 bases at V and 3 bases at J, with 21 bases between the two ends. The CDR3 region is CASSPPGRAGVDTEAFF. DNA of the CDR3: TGTGCCAGCAGCCCTCCCGGCAGGGCCGGGGTAGACACTGAAGCTTTCTTT. Filled out from reference TRBV3-1 and TRBJ1-1, the complete variable domain reads DTAVSQTPKYLVTQMGNDKSIKCEQNLGHDTMYWYKQDSKKFLKIMFSYNNKELIINETVPNRFSPKSPDKAHLNLHINSLELGDSAVYFCASSPPGRAGVDTEAFFGQGTRLTVV.

In this sample, this clonotype turned up many times. V is TRBV6-1 and J is TRBJ1-2; D ambiguous. The germline V gene encodes CDR1 MNHNS and CDR2 SASEGT. V was trimmed by 2 bases and J by 2 bases, leaving 6 bases between them. This CDR3 contains 13 residues. CDR3 in amino acids: CASSERRNYGYTF. The CDR3 DNA reads TGTGCCAGCAGTGAACGGAGGAACTATGGCTACACCTTC.

The chain combines TRBV7-2 with TRBJ2-2; the match to TRBD1 covers 7 bases. In germline, CDR1 is SGHTA, CDR2 FQGNSA. V shed 4 bases, J shed 0 bases, and the junction held 5 bases outside the gene matches. CDR3 length equals 16 residues. The CDR3 region has the DNA TGTGCCAGCAGCTCCGGGACAGCCGCGAACACCGGGGAGCTGTTTTTT. Encoded protein: CASSSGTAANTGELFF.

The V call is TRBV5-1, the J call TRBJ2-1, with D unclear. The CDR3 loop spans 16 amino acids. With 2 bases removed from V and 0 bases from J, the gap between germline ends came to 12 bases. In germline, CDR1 is SGHRS, CDR2 YFSETQ. CDR3 sequence (DNA): TGCGCCAGCAGCTTCCAGCTGACGAGCTCCTACAATGAGCAGTTCTTC. As protein: CASSFQLTSSYNEQFF.

This clonotype was counted at least ten times. The chain recombines TRBV7-2 with TRBJ2-1; tentatively, D is TRBD2 (6 bases). CDR1 and CDR2 (germline): SGHTA, FQGNSA. With 3 bases removed from V and 6 bases from J, the gap between germline ends came to 15 bases. The CDR3 consists of 15 residues. CDR3 sequence reads: CASSFYGSPSNEQFF. The CDR3, as DNA: TGTGCCAGCAGCTTTTACGGGAGCCCATCCAATGAGCAGTTCTTC. Full variable domain (rest looked up from reference TRBV7-2 and TRBJ2-1): GAGVSQSPSNKVTEKGKDVELRCDPISGHTALYWYRQSLGQGLEFLIYFQGNSAPDKSGLPSDRFSAERTGGSVSTLTIQRTQQEDSAVYLCASSFYGSPSNEQFFGPGTRLTVL.

This clonotype appeared a few times. The CDR3 sequence: CASSQGRGDTQYF. The CDR3 DNA is TGTGCCAGCAGCCAGGGTCGCGGAGATACGCAGTATTTT. The V and J genes are TRBV6-4 and TRBJ2-3, with a tentative D call TRBD1 (5 bases). Germline V CDR1 and CDR2: MRHNA, SNTAGT. V was clipped by 6 bases and J by 5 bases, with 12 bases between them. CDR3 length: 13 residues.

This clonotype was observed many times. V usage is TRBV5-1 and J usage is TRBJ2-5; 7 bases match TRBD1. The length of the CDR3 is 14 residues. J lost 5 bases, V lost 2 bases, and 6 bases had no gene match. CDR1 is SGHRS and CDR2 is YFSETQ in the germline V gene. CDR3 sequence (DNA): TGCGCCAGCAGCTTAGGGGGCGCAGAGGAGACCCAGTACTTC. Protein sequence: CASSLGGAEETQYF.